Each of the 7 T cell receptor beta chains below was sequenced from the same sample in a study of lymphopenia after photon versus proton radiotherapy (dated by TCRdb to between 2018 and 2021). Libraries were built with the immunoSEQ multiplex PCR assay. Held by TCRdb, this immuneACCESS table contains in-frame sequences only and omits some clones. Under half of the omission traces to an unresolved V gene where checked; the cause of the rest is unknown. The sample data list about 26,000 clones, and approximately 89% of these were observed just once. Jointly, the top ten make up over 4% of the sample. This specimen consisted of peripheral blood, obtained from a patient treated with photon-based radiotherapy. The receptors were sampled from a man younger than 40 with gastric cancer.

This clone was counted a single time. The chain joins TRBV4-3 to TRBJ1-1; tentative D call: TRBD1 (5 bases). This CDR3 is built from 16 residues. Germline V gene lookup returns CDR1 LGHNA and CDR2 YSLEER. V lost 4 bases and J 0 bases, leaving 15 bases between the germline ends. This CDR3 reads CASSRGGADMNTEAFF. CDR3 DNA: TGCGCCAGCAGCCGGGGGGGAGCAGATATGAACACTGAAGCTTTCTTT.

The rearrangement joins TRBV6-7 to TRBJ1-6; D is undetermined. TRBV6-7 is an ORF; its function is uncertain. V was clipped by 5 bases and J by 6 bases, with 11 bases between them. The CDR3 extends over 14 amino acids. CDR3 in amino acids: CASSPRHLNSPLHF. CDR3 sequence (DNA): TGTGCCAGCAGTCCACGACACCTTAATTCACCCCTCCACTTT.

The chain carries TRBV28 and TRBJ2-7; D is perhaps TRBD1 (5 bases). CDR1 is MDHEN, CDR2 SYDVKM, per germline. Trimming shortened V by 5 bases and J by 6 bases, and 11 bases separated the two germline ends. This CDR3 spans 12 amino acids. CDR3 amino acids: CASSPGFAEQYF. The CDR3 nucleotides read TGTGCCAGCAGTCCAGGGTTTGCCGAGCAGTACTTC.

The CDR3 reads CASSLDSGRGYEQYF. CDR3 coding DNA: TGTGCCAGCAGCTTGGATAGCGGGAGAGGGTACGAGCAGTACTTC. J is TRBJ2-7 and V is TRBV5-5; 9 bases line up with TRBD2. The germline gives CDR1 SGHKS, CDR2 YYEKEE (reference sequence). After removal of 0 bases from V and 4 bases from J, the junction contained 5 bases not matched to a gene. CDR3 length equals 15 residues. The whole variable domain, filled in from reference TRBV5-5 and TRBJ2-7, reads DAGVTQSPTHLIKTRGQQVTLRCSPISGHKSVSWYQQVLGQGPQFIFQYYEKEERGRGNFPDRFSARQFPNYSSELNVNALLLGDSALYLCASSLDSGRGYEQYFGPGTRLTVT.

This sequence joins TRBV2 and TRBJ2-2; tentative D call: TRBD2 (6 bases). Germline V gene lookup returns CDR1 SNHLY and CDR2 FYNNEI. The CDR3 is 13 residues long. The V end was cut by 4 bases, the J end by 4 bases, with 7 bases between. In DNA, the CDR3 is TGTGCCAGCAGTGGGGAGGCCACCGGGGAGCTGTTTTTT. It encodes CASSGEATGELFF.

The CDR3 nucleotides read TGCGCCAGCAGCTTGGGTCTGGTAGGGGGTTATAATGAAAAACTGTTTTTT. Its protein is CASSLGLVGGYNEKLFF. The chain couples TRBV5-1 to TRBJ1-4, with D possibly matching TRBD1 (6 bases). Per germline, CDR1 SGHRS and CDR2 YFSETQ. The V end lost 0 bases, the J end lost 4 bases, and 16 bases lay between the germline ends. CDR3 length: 17 residues. Using reference TRBV5-1 and TRBJ1-4 for the parts outside the CDR3, the full variable domain is KAGVTQTPRYLIKTRGQQVTLSCSPISGHRSVSWYQQTPGQGLQFLFEYFSETQRNKGNFPGRFSGRQFSNSRSEMNVSTLELGDSALYLCASSLGLVGGYNEKLFFGSGTQLSVL.

This rearrangement joins TRBV5-4 to TRBJ2-7; a possible D gene is TRBD1 (6 bases). Germline assignment: CDR1 SGHNT and CDR2 YYREEE (reference sequence). The V end was cut by 5 bases, the J end by 3 bases, with 15 bases between. This CDR3 contains 14 residues. The CDR3 loop is CASRRQGQVYEQYF. DNA of the CDR3: TGTGCCAGCAGGAGGCAGGGGCAGGTCTACGAGCAGTACTTC.